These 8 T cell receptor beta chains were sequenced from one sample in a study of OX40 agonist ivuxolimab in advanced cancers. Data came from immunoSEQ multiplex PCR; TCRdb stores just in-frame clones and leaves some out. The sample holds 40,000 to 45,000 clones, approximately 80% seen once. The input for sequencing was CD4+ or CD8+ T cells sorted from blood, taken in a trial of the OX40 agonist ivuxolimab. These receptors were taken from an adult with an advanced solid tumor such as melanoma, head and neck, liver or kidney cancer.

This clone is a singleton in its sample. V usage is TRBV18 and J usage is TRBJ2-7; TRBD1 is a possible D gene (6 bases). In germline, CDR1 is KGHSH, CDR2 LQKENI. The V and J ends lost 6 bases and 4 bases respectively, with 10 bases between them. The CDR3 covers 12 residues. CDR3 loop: CASSRQVYEQYF. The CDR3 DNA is TGTGCCAGCTCGCGACAGGTGTACGAGCAGTACTTC.

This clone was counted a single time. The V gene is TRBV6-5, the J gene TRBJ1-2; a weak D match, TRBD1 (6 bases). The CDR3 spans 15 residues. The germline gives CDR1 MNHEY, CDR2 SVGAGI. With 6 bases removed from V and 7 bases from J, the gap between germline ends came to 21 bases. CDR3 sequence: CASRGGAAGETGYTF. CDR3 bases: TGTGCCAGCAGGGGGGGGGCAGCCGGGGAAACTGGCTACACCTTC.

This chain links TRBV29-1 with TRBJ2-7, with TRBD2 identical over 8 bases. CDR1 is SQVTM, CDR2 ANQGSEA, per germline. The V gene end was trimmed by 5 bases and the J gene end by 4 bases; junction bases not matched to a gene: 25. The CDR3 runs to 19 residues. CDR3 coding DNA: TGCAGCGTTCTAAAGCTATCCCGGGGGGGCGCCTCCCCCCAATACGAGCAGTACTTC. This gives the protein CSVLKLSRGGASPQYEQYF.

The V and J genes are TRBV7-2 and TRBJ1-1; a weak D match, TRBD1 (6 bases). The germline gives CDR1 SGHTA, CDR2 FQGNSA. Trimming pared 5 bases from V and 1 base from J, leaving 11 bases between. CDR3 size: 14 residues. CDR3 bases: TGTGCCAGCAGCGCACAGGGACAGAACACTGAAGCTTTCTTT. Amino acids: CASSAQGQNTEAFF.

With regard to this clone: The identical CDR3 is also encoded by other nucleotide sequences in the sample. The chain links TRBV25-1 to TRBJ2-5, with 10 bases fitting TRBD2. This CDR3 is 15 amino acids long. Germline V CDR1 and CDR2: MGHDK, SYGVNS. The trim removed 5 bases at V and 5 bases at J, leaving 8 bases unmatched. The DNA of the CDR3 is TGTGCCAGCAGTAGACCAGCGGGAGGGCCGGAGACCCAGTACTTC. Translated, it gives CASSRPAGGPETQYF.

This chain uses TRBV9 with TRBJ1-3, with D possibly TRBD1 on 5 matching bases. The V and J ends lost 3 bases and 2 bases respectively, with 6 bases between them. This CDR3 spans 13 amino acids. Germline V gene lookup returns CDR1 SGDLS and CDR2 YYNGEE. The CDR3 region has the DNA TGTGCCAGCAGCGGCAGGGCTGGAAACACCATATATTTT. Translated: CASSGRAGNTIYF.

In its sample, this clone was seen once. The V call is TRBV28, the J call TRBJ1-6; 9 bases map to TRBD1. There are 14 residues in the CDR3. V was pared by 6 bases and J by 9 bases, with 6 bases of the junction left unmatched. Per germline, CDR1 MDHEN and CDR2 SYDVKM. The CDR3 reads CASSPGQGGSPLHF. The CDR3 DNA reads TGTGCCAGCAGCCCGGGACAGGGAGGTTCACCCCTCCACTTT.

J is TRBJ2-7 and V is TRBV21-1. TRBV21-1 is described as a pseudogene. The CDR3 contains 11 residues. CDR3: CASSPGQDPYF. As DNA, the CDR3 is TGTGCCAGCAGCCCAGGTCAGGACCCGTACTTC.